These 9 T cell receptor beta chains were all obtained from the same sample, sequenced in a study of blood T cell repertoires in COVID-19. TCRdb keeps only in-frame clones here, not all; method: immunoSEQ multiplex PCR. Here the sample spans 200,000 to 250,000 clones, more than 80% being singletons. Source material: PBMCs or T cells enriched from blood (not recorded which). These receptors all come from a man aged 55 to 69 who had recovered from COVID-19.

V usage is TRBV9 and J usage is TRBJ2-2; D is uncertain. Looked up from germline, CDR1 is SGDLS and CDR2 is YYNGEE. The V end was cut by 0 bases, the J end by 0 bases, with 3 bases between. This CDR3 is built from 14 residues. The CDR3 DNA reads as TGTGCCAGCAGCGTAGGCGCGAACACCGGGGAGCTGTTTTTT. Its translation: CASSVGANTGELFF. The complete variable domain, with remaining parts taken from reference TRBV9 and TRBJ2-2, reads DSGVTQTPKHLITATGQRVTLRCSPRSGDLSVYWYQQSLDQGLQFLIQYYNGEERAKGNILERFSAQQFPDLHSELNLSSLELGDSALYFCASSVGANTGELFFGEGSRLTVL.

The CDR3 reads CASSRTTVFYEQYF. The CDR3 coding sequence is TGTGCCAGCAGCCGAACGACAGTCTTCTACGAGCAGTACTTC. The chain uses TRBV11-2 and TRBJ2-7, with TRBD1 as a possible D gene (5 bases). CDR1 is SGHAT and CDR2 is FQNNGV in the germline V gene. The CDR3 runs 14 residues. With 5 bases removed from V and 3 bases from J, the gap between germline ends came to 14 bases.

The chain is built from TRBV3-1 (or the pseudogene TRBV3-2) and TRBJ2-7, with D perhaps matching TRBD1 (6 bases). V lost 4 bases, J lost 10 bases, and 11 bases lay in between. Germline-derived CDR1 and CDR2 are LGHDT and YNNKEL (reference sequence). The CDR3 loop spans 11 amino acids. CDR3 DNA sequence: TGTGCCAGCAGCCTACGGACAGAACAGTACTTC. Amino acids: CASSLRTEQYF.

V gene TRBV2 combines with J gene TRBJ2-1; D perhaps matches TRBD2 (6 bases). Trimming took off 3 bases at V and 7 bases at J, with 7 bases between the two ends. Germline V gives CDR1 SNHLY, CDR2 FYNNEI. The CDR3 length is 12 residues. The CDR3 nucleotides are TGTGCCAGCAGTGATGGGGGGAATGAGCAGTTCTTC. As protein: CASSDGGNEQFF.

The CDR3 nucleotides read TGTGCCACCAGTGATTTCGACAGGAGTATGAACACTGAAGCTTTCTTT. It specifies CATSDFDRSMNTEAFF. V usage is TRBV24-1 and J usage is TRBJ1-1; D possibly corresponds to TRBD1 (6 bases). Germline V gene lookup returns CDR1 KGHDR and CDR2 SFDVKD. The V gene lost 1 base and the J gene lost 0 bases, with 11 bases spanning the gap. This CDR3 has 16 amino acids.

The sample holds a few counts of this clone. The chain joins TRBV7-2 to TRBJ2-6; TRBD1 agrees at 9 bases. Trimming cost V 5 bases and J 0 bases; bases outside gene matches: 8. The CDR3 has 18 residues. Germline V CDR1 and CDR2: SGHTA, FQGNSA. CDR3: CASSQAGTGSSGANVLTF. In nucleotides, the CDR3 is TGTGCCAGCAGCCAAGCCGGGACAGGGAGCTCTGGGGCCAACGTCCTGACTTTC.

This clone has just a few counts. The chain has TRBV5-1 and TRBJ2-7; 12 nucleotides line up with TRBD1. CDR3 length: 15 amino acids. CDR1 is SGHRS, CDR2 YFSETQ, per germline. V trimming: 4 bases; J trimming: 0 bases; junction bases outside the gene matches: 2. The CDR3 DNA reads as TGCGCCAGCAGCGGGGGACAGGGGGCCTCCTACGAGCAGTACTTC. Translating it yields CASSGGQGASYEQYF.

This clone was detected a few times. The CDR3 spells CAIRKSSGGNTGELFF. The CDR3 nucleotides are TGTGCCATCAGGAAATCTAGCGGGGGGAACACCGGGGAGCTGTTTTTT. V is TRBV10-3 and J is TRBJ2-2; 10 nucleotides line up with TRBD2. In germline, CDR1 is ENHRY, CDR2 SYGVKD. The CDR3 runs to 16 residues. The V gene end was trimmed by 6 bases and the J gene end by 1 base; junction bases not matched to a gene: 5.

The chain employs TRBV30 and TRBJ2-5, with D possibly matching TRBD2 (6 bases). Germline-derived CDR1 and CDR2 are GTSNPN and SVGIG (reference sequence). The CDR3 runs 14 residues. Trimming removed 4 bases at V and 5 bases at J, with 17 bases between. CDR3 bases: TGTGCCTGGAATGGGGGGAGGATAGGGGAGACCCAGTACTTC. Its protein product is CAWNGGRIGETQYF.